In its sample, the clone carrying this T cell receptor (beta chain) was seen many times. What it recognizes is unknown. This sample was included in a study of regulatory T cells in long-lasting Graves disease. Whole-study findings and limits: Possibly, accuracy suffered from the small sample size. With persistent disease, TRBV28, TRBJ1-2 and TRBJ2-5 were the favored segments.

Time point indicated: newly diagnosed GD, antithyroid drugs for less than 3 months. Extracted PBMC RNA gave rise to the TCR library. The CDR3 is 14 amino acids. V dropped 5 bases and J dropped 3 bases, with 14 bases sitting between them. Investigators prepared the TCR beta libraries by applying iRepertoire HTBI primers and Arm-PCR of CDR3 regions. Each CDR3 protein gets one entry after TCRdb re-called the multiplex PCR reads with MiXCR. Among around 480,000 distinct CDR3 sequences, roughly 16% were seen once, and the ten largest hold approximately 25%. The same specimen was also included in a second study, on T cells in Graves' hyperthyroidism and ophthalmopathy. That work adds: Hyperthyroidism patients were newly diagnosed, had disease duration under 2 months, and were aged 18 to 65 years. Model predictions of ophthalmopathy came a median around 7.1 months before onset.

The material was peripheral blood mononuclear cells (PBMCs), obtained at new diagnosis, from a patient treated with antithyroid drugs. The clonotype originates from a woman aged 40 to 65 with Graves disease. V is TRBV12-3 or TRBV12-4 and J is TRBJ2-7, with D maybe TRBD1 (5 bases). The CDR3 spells CASSEEQAYYEQYF. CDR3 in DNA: TGTGCCAGCAGTGAGGAACAGGCTTACTACGAGCAGTACTTC.